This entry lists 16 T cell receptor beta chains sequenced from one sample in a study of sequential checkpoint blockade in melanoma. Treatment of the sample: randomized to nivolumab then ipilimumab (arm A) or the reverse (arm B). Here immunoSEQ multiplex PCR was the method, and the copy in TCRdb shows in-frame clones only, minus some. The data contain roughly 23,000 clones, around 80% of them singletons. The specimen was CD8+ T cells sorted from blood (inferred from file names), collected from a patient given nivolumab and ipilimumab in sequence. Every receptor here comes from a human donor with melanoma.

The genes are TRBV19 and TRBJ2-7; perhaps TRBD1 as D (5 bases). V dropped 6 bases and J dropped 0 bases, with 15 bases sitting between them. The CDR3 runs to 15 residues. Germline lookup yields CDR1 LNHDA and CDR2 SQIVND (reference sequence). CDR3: CASRRRRQGSYEQYF. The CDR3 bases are TGTGCCAGTAGGAGAAGGCGGCAGGGCTCCTACGAGCAGTACTTC. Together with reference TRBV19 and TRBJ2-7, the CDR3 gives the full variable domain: DGGITQSPKYLFRKEGQNVTLSCEQNLNHDAMYWYRQDPGQGLRLIYYSQIVNDFQKGDIAEGYSVSREKKESFPLTVTSAQKNPTAFYLCASRRRRQGSYEQYFGPGTRLTVT.

This chain's CDR3 is CASSPDRGLGNTIYF. In DNA, the CDR3 is TGCGCCAGCAGCCCGGACAGGGGGCTTGGAAACACCATATATTTT. The chain uses TRBV5-1 and TRBJ1-3, with 11 bases matching TRBD1. Losses at the gene ends were 4 bases for V and 3 bases for J; bases not matched to a gene: 3. CDR1 and CDR2 from the germline V gene are SGHRS and YFSETQ. The CDR3 contains 15 residues.

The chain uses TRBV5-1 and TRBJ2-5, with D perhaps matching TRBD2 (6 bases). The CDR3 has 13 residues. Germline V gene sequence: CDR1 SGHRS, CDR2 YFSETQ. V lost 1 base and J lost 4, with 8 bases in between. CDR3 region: CASSLWRGETQYF. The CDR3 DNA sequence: TGCGCCAGCAGCTTGTGGAGGGGAGAGACCCAGTACTTC. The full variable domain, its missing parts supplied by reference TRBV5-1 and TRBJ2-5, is KAGVTQTPRYLIKTRGQQVTLSCSPISGHRSVSWYQQTPGQGLQFLFEYFSETQRNKGNFPGRFSGRQFSNSRSEMNVSTLELGDSALYLCASSLWRGETQYFGPGTRLLVL.

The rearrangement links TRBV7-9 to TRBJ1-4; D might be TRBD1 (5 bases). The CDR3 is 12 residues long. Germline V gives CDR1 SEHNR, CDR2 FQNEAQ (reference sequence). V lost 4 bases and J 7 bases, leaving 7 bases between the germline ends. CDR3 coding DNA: TGTGCCAGCAGCTCCGGGGGTGAAAAACTGTTTTTT. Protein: CASSSGGEKLFF.

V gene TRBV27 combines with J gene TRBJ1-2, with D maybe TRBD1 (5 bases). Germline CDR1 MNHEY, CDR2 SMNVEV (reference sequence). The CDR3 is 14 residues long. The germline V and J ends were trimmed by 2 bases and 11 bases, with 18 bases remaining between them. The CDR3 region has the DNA TGTGCCAGCAGTTTAAGTCCCCGGGGGGGGAGTTACACCTTC. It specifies CASSLSPRGGSYTF.

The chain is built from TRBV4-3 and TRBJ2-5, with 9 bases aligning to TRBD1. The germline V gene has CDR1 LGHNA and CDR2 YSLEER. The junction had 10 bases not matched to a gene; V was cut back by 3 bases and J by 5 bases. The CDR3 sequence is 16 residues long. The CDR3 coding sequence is TGCGCCAGCAGCCACCTCCCGGGACAGGGTTTGGAGACCCAGTACTTC. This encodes CASSHLPGQGLETQYF.

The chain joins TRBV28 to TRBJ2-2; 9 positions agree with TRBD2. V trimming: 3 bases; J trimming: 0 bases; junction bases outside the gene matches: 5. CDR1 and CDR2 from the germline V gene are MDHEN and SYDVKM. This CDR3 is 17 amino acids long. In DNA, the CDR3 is TGTGCCAGCAGTTTTTGGGCGGGGGGGCCGAACACCGGGGAGCTGTTTTTT. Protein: CASSFWAGGPNTGELFF.

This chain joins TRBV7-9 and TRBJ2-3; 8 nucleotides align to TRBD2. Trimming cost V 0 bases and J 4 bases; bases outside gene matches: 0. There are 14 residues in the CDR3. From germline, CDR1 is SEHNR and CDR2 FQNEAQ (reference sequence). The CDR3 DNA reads TGTGCCAGCAGCTTAGCGCGGGGGGCAGATACGCAGTATTTT. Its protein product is CASSLARGADTQYF.

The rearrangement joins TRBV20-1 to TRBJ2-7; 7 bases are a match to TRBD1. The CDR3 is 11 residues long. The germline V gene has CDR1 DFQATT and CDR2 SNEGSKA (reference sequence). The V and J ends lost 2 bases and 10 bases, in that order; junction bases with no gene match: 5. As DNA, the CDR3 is TGCAGTGCTAGAAACGACAGGGCACAGTACTTC. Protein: CSARNDRAQYF.

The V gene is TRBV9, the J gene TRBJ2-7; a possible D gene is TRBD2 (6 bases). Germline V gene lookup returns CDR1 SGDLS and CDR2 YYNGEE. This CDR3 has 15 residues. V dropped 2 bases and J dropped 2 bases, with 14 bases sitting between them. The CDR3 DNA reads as TGTGCCAGCAGCGTCGCGGGGAGACTCGCCTACGAGCAGTACTTC. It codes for CASSVAGRLAYEQYF. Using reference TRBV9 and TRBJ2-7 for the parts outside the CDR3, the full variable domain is DSGVTQTPKHLITATGQRVTLRCSPRSGDLSVYWYQQSLDQGLQFLIQYYNGEERAKGNILERFSAQQFPDLHSELNLSSLELGDSALYFCASSVAGRLAYEQYFGPGTRLTVT.

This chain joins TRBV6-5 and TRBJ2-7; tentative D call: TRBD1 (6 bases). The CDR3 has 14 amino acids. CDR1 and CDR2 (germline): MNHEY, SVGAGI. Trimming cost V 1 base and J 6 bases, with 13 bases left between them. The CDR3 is CASSYWGPTAEQYF. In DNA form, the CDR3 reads TGTGCCAGCAGTTACTGGGGGCCCACCGCCGAGCAGTACTTC.

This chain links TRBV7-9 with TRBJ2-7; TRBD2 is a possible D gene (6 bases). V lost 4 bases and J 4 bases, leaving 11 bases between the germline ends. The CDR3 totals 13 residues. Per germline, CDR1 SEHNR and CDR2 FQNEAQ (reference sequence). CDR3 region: CASSWRRGYEQYF. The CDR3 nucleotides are TGTGCCAGCAGCTGGCGGAGGGGATACGAGCAGTACTTC.

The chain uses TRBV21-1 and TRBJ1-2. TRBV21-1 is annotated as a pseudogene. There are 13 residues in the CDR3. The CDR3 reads CASSKVRYYGYTF. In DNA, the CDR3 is TGTGCCAGCAGCAAAGTGCGGTACTATGGCTACACCTTC.

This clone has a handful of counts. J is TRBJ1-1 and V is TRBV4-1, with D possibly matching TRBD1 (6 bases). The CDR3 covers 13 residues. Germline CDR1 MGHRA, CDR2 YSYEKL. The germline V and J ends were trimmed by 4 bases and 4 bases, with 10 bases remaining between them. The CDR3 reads CASSRQGFTEAFF. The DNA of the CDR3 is TGCGCCAGCAGCCGGCAGGGGTTCACTGAAGCTTTCTTT.

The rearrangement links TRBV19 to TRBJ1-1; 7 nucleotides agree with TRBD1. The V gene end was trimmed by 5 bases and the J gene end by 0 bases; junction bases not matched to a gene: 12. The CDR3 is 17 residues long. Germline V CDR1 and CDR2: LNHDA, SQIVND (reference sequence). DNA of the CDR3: TGTGCCAGTAGTCGACACAGGGGTGAGGAAATGAACACTGAAGCTTTCTTT. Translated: CASSRHRGEEMNTEAFF.

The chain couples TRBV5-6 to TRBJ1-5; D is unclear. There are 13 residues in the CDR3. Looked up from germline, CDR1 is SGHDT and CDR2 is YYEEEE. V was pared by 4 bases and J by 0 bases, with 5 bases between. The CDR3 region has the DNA TGTGCCAGCAGCGAGTATAGCAATCAGCCCCAGCATTTT. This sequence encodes CASSEYSNQPQHF.